One sample yielded the 28 T cell receptor beta chains listed below, sequenced in a study of shared clonotypes between healthy human individuals (dated by TCRdb to the early 2020s). The library was made by the immunoSEQ multiplex PCR assay. TCRdb took over this immuneACCESS table, retaining in-frame rearrangements with V and J assigned. Such tables are incomplete; in checked studies, under half of the missing clones stem from an unresolved V gene, and the remainder is unexplained. The sample table lists some 1.4 million clones, about 96% of them with a count of one. Approximately 1.2% of the sample comes from the top ten. Material: naive CD4+ T cells sorted from blood. The sample's cell subset or site label, decoded: CD45RA+ positively selected. These receptors were taken from a man younger than 40 in good health.

This sequence joins TRBV11-3 and TRBJ1-3; the D is unclear. The V gene's germline CDR1 is SGHNT and CDR2 YENEEA. This CDR3 contains 13 residues. V was pared by 3 bases and J by 1 base, with 4 bases between. The DNA for the CDR3 is TGTGCCAGCAGCTTCAGGTCTGGAAACACCATATATTTT. This encodes CASSFRSGNTIYF.

This chain uses TRBV5-1 with TRBJ1-3; D is undetermined. CDR1 SGHRS and CDR2 YFSETQ come from the germline V gene. The CDR3 totals 13 residues. With 4 bases removed from V and 6 bases from J, the gap between germline ends came to 11 bases. CDR3 region: CASSPPRVNTIYF. The CDR3 bases are TGCGCCAGCAGCCCCCCACGGGTAAACACCATATATTTT.

This clone is a singleton in its sample. A far larger clone is one nucleotide away, so this likely arose from a read error. In the same sample, other DNA sequences code for this CDR3. CDR3 in DNA: TGTGCCAGCAGTTTGGTCTCCTACGAGCAGTACTTC. It codes for CASSLVSYEQYF. The chain uses TRBV28 and TRBJ2-7; no clear D gene. CDR1 and CDR2 from the germline V gene are MDHEN and SYDVKM. Trimming stripped 3 bases from V and 0 bases from J, with 3 bases between. The CDR3 contains 12 residues.

This chain joins TRBV9 and TRBJ2-2; D remains unclear. Germline CDR1 reads SGDLS; CDR2 reads YYNGEE. The V end lost 0 bases, the J end lost 7 bases, and 16 bases lay between the germline ends. This CDR3 is 16 amino acids long. Here the CDR3 DNA reads TGTGCCAGCAGCGTAGGTGTTGATACCTCTGGCGGGGAGCTGTTTTTT. Residues: CASSVGVDTSGGELFF.

Worth noting for this clone: The sample holds other DNA sequences that translate to the same CDR3. V usage is TRBV5-1 and J usage is TRBJ1-1, with D tentatively TRBD1 (5 bases). The CDR3 length is 14 residues. Trimming removed 1 base at V and 1 base at J, with 8 bases between. Germline V gene lookup returns CDR1 SGHRS and CDR2 YFSETQ. CDR3 amino acids: CASSLQGWNTEAFF. CDR3 nucleotide sequence: TGCGCCAGCAGCTTGCAGGGTTGGAACACTGAAGCTTTCTTT.

CDR3 bases: TGTGCCAGCAGCTTAGAGGGAGGGTGGTACGAGCAGTACTTC. It encodes CASSLEGGWYEQYF. The V call is TRBV7-9, the J call TRBJ2-7; 7 bases fit TRBD2. The CDR3 runs 14 residues. From germline, CDR1 is SEHNR and CDR2 FQNEAQ (reference sequence). V gave up 1 base and J gave up 4 bases; unmatched junction bases: 4.

As for this clone: This sample includes further DNA sequences coding for the same CDR3. The chain joins TRBV5-1 to TRBJ1-1, with unresolved D. Trimming removed 0 bases from V and 2 bases from J, with 5 bases in between. This CDR3 has 13 amino acids. CDR1 and CDR2 (germline): SGHRS, YFSETQ. CDR3 bases: TGCGCCAGCAGCTTGGCCGAAAACACTGAAGCTTTCTTT. Its translation: CASSLAENTEAFF.

The chain uses TRBV6-5 and TRBJ2-7; 8 bases are a match to TRBD2. Germline loops: CDR1 MNHEY, CDR2 SVGAGI. This CDR3 has 14 amino acids. V shed 6 bases, J shed 4 bases, and the junction held 8 bases outside the gene matches. The CDR3 DNA is TGTGCCAGCAGATACACTGGACTAGCATACGAGCAGTACTTC. This translates into CASRYTGLAYEQYF.

This clone occurred once. The chain couples TRBV7-2 to TRBJ2-3, with a weak D call TRBD2 (6 bases). Trimming took 7 bases from V and 5 from J, leaving 25 bases between them. CDR1 SGHTA and CDR2 FQGNSA come from the germline V gene. The length of the CDR3 is 17 residues. CDR3 nucleotide sequence: TGTGCCAGCACCCGAAGGTTATTAGCGGACCTCGGAGATACGCAGTATTTT. This sequence encodes CASTRRLLADLGDTQYF.

The CDR3 DNA follows: TGTGCCAGCAGCGAGGGGACTAGCGGGCTCCCCTACGAGCAGTACTTC. It translates to CASSEGTSGLPYEQYF. The V and J genes are TRBV9 and TRBJ2-7; 12 nucleotides line up with TRBD2. The ends lost 3 bases at V and 2 bases at J; junction bases unmatched: 6. This CDR3 spans 16 amino acids. Germline V lookup: CDR1 SGDLS, CDR2 YYNGEE.

This chain joins TRBV10-2 and TRBJ2-3, with 9 bases aligning to TRBD2. The CDR3 is 20 amino acids. Unmatched junction bases numbered 23, after V lost 6 bases and J lost 4 bases. Germline V gives CDR1 WSHSY, CDR2 SAAADI. This chain's CDR3 is CASRLERGGDKREAPDTQYF. CDR3 sequence (DNA): TGCGCCAGCAGACTCGAGCGGGGAGGAGATAAGCGGGAGGCTCCAGATACGCAGTATTTT.

This chain joins TRBV4-3 and TRBJ2-1, with D hard to call. The CDR3 loop spans 15 amino acids. Trimming removed 6 bases at V and 2 bases at J, with 14 bases between. Germline CDR1 reads LGHNA; CDR2 reads YSLEER. The CDR3 DNA follows: TGCGCCAGCAGTTCGGAGAGGACCCCCTACAATGAGCAGTTCTTC. Protein product: CASSSERTPYNEQFF.

This chain uses TRBV25-1 with TRBJ1-4, with a weak D call TRBD1 (5 bases). The V gene lost 2 bases and the J gene lost 0 bases, with 7 bases spanning the gap. This CDR3 region has 15 residues. The germline V gene has CDR1 MGHDK and CDR2 SYGVNS. The CDR3 sequence: CASSEVGATNEKLFF. The CDR3 bases are TGTGCCAGCAGTGAAGTGGGGGCAACTAATGAAAAACTGTTTTTT.

The table lists this clone with a count of one. The chain combines TRBV28 with TRBJ2-4, with TRBD2 as a possible D gene (6 bases). The CDR3 covers 14 residues. Looked up from germline, CDR1 is MDHEN and CDR2 is SYDVKM. Trimming left V 2 bases short and J 8 bases short, with 13 bases between. This CDR3 reads CASSLNPPGDIQYF. CDR3 nucleotide sequence: TGTGCCAGCAGTTTAAACCCCCCGGGGGACATTCAGTACTTC.

The table lists this clone with a few counts. The genes are TRBV28 and TRBJ2-7, with D maybe TRBD1 (6 bases). CDR1 MDHEN and CDR2 SYDVKM come from the germline V gene. V was pared by 3 bases and J by 5 bases, with 11 bases between. CDR3 length equals 13 residues. The CDR3 here is CASSFEGVDEQYF. The DNA of the CDR3 is TGTGCCAGCAGTTTCGAGGGGGTGGACGAGCAGTACTTC.

The rearrangement links TRBV29-1 to TRBJ1-2; D unclear. Germline V gene sequence: CDR1 SQVTM, CDR2 ANQGSEA. This CDR3 is built from 13 residues. Trimming stripped 0 bases from V and 2 bases from J, with 7 bases between. The CDR3 protein is CSVEEPGNYGYTF. In DNA, the CDR3 is TGCAGCGTTGAAGAACCCGGAAACTATGGCTACACCTTC.

J is TRBJ2-7 and V is TRBV19; 11 positions match TRBD1. The CDR3 consists of 16 residues. Germline CDR1 LNHDA, CDR2 SQIVND (reference sequence). V lost 3 bases, J lost 3 bases, and 7 bases stayed unmatched. The CDR3 sequence is CASSIFPGQGGYEQYF. Written as DNA, the CDR3 is TGTGCCAGTAGTATCTTTCCGGGACAGGGGGGCTACGAGCAGTACTTC.

This clone appeared once. The rearrangement joins TRBV7-6 to TRBJ2-7; 8 nucleotides match TRBD1. The CDR3 extends over 15 amino acids. V was clipped by 5 bases and J by 3 bases; unmatched bases: 9. The V gene's germline CDR1 is SGHVS and CDR2 FNYEAQ. CDR3 bases: TGTGCCAGCAGCCAGCAGACAGGGGTCCTCTACGAGCAGTACTTC. Translating gives CASSQQTGVLYEQYF.

This CDR3 reads CASTKGLARNTDTQYF. Written as DNA, the CDR3 is TGTGCCAGCACTAAGGGACTAGCGAGAAACACAGATACGCAGTATTTT. This rearrangement joins TRBV2 to TRBJ2-3; 10 bases are shared with TRBD2. From germline, CDR1 is SNHLY and CDR2 FYNNEI. V trimming: 7 bases; J trimming: 2 bases; junction bases outside the gene matches: 9. CDR3 length: 16 residues.

The chain is built from TRBV5-6 and TRBJ2-4; TRBD1 matches at 8 bases. The germline gives CDR1 SGHDT, CDR2 YYEEEE. The V and J ends lost 2 bases and 3 bases, in that order; junction bases with no gene match: 4. The CDR3 runs to 15 residues. The CDR3 is CASSFRGTGKNIQYF. CDR3 in DNA: TGTGCCAGCAGCTTCCGAGGGACAGGCAAAAACATTCAGTACTTC.

The V call is TRBV28, the J call TRBJ1-5; the match to TRBD1 covers 7 bases. The CDR3 extends over 15 amino acids. Germline V gene sequence: CDR1 MDHEN, CDR2 SYDVKM. V shed 7 bases and J 1 base; nucleotides not matched to a gene: 7. The CDR3 here is CASKEGAQSNQPQHF. The CDR3 coding sequence is TGTGCCAGCAAAGAGGGGGCGCAAAGCAATCAGCCCCAGCATTTT.

This clone was recorded once. The rearrangement links TRBV11-2 to TRBJ1-3; D is unresolved. Trimming took off 3 bases at V and 0 bases at J, with 9 bases between the two ends. This CDR3 has 15 amino acids. Germline V lookup: CDR1 SGHAT, CDR2 FQNNGV. CDR3 nucleotide sequence: TGTGCCAGCAGCTTGTCCCGGACCTCTGGAAACACCATATATTTT. It is translated as CASSLSRTSGNTIYF.

This chain links TRBV18 with TRBJ2-3; 8 bases map to TRBD2. Germline values: CDR1 KGHSH, CDR2 LQKENI. The J segment lost 5 bases and the V segment lost 2 bases, leaving 21 bases of the junction unmatched. The CDR3 spans 20 residues. The DNA of the CDR3 is TGTGCCAGCTCACCAAAGCGGGGGATTGGGGGCCGCGGAGACCAAGATACGCAGTATTTT. Its translation is CASSPKRGIGGRGDQDTQYF.

The chain employs TRBV30 and TRBJ1-2; TRBD1 matches 8 bases. CDR3 length: 17 amino acids. V gave up 0 bases and J gave up 3 bases; unmatched junction bases: 12. Germline CDR1 and CDR2: GTSNPN and SVGIG (reference sequence). CDR3: CAWSVTGQAAIYYGYTF. The CDR3 DNA reads as TGTGCCTGGAGTGTAACGGGACAGGCGGCGATTTACTATGGCTACACCTTC.

This chain links TRBV2 with TRBJ2-1; 11 nucleotides agree with TRBD2. CDR3 size: 17 residues. The trim removed 8 bases at V and 9 bases at J, leaving 18 bases unmatched. Germline values: CDR1 SNHLY, CDR2 FYNNEI. CDR3 DNA sequence: TGTGCCAGCTGGGGGGGTAAGACTAGCGGGAAGGAGGTTGAGCAGTTCTTC. Its translation: CASWGGKTSGKEVEQFF. Complete variable domain (other parts from reference TRBV2 and TRBJ2-1): EPEVTQTPSHQVTQMGQEVILRCVPISNHLYFYWYRQILGQKVEFLVSFYNNEISEKSEIFDDQFSVERPDGSNFTLKIRSTKLEDSAMYFCASWGGKTSGKEVEQFFGPGTRLTVL.

The rearrangement links TRBV10-2 to TRBJ2-2, with 8 bases that match TRBD2. V shed 8 bases, J shed 4 bases, and the junction held 12 bases outside the gene matches. Germline CDR1 WSHSY, CDR2 SAAADI. The CDR3 is made up of 16 amino acids. The CDR3 spells CASSNGAGVITGELFF. CDR3 nucleotides: TGCGCCAGCTCAAACGGAGCGGGAGTAATCACCGGGGAGCTGTTTTTT.

In its sample, this clone was seen a few times. This chain links TRBV7-9 with TRBJ2-2; D is uncertain. This CDR3 has 14 amino acids. Looked up from germline, CDR1 is SEHNR and CDR2 is FQNEAQ (reference sequence). The V end was cut by 2 bases, the J end by 2 bases, with 6 bases between. As DNA, the CDR3 is TGTGCCAGCAGCTTAAAGGAAAACACCGGGGAGCTGTTTTTT. This encodes CASSLKENTGELFF.

This chain links TRBV2 with TRBJ2-5, with a weak D call TRBD2 (5 bases). This CDR3 is 12 amino acids long. Trimming removed 8 bases at V and 5 bases at J, with 12 bases between. Germline V gives CDR1 SNHLY, CDR2 FYNNEI. The DNA for the CDR3 is TGTGCCAGCGGCGCGGGTAGGGAGACCCAGTACTTC. Translation: CASGAGRETQYF. Full variable domain (remainder filled in from reference TRBV2 and TRBJ2-5): EPEVTQTPSHQVTQMGQEVILRCVPISNHLYFYWYRQILGQKVEFLVSFYNNEISEKSEIFDDQFSVERPDGSNFTLKIRSTKLEDSAMYFCASGAGRETQYFGPGTRLLVL.